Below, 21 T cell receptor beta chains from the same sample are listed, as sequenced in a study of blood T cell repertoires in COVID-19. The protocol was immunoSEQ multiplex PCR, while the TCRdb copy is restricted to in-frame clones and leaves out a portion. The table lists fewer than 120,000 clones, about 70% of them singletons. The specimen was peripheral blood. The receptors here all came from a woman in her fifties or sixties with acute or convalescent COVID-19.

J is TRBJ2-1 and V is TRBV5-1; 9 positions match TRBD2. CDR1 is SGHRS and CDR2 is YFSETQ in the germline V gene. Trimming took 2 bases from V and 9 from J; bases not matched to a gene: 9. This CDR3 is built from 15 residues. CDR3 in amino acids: CASSFGLAGSFEQFF. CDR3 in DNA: TGCGCCAGCAGCTTCGGTCTAGCGGGGAGTTTTGAGCAGTTCTTC.

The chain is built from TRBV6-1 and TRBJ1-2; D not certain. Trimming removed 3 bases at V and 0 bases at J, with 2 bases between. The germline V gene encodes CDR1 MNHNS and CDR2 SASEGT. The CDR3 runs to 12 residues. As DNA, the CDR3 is TGTGCCAGCAGTGACACTAACTATGGCTACACCTTC. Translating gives CASSDTNYGYTF.

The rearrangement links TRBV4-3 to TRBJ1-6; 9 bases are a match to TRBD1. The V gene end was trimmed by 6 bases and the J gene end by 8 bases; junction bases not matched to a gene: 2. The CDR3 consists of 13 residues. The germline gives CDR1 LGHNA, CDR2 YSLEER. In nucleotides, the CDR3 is TGCGCCAGCAGTCGGGACAGGGATTCACCCCTCCACTTT. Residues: CASSRDRDSPLHF.

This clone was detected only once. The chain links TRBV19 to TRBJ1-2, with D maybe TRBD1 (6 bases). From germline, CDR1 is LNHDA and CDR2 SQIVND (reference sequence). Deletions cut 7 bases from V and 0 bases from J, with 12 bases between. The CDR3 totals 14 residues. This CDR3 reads CASTGDHTNYGYTF. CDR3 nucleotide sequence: TGTGCCAGTACAGGGGACCACACTAACTATGGCTACACCTTC.

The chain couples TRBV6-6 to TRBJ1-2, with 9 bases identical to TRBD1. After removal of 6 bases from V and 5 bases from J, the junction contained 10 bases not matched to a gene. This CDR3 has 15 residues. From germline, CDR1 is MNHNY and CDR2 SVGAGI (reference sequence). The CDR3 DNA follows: TGTGCCAGCAGACCAGTACAGGGGGCGCGGTATGGCTACACCTTC. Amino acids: CASRPVQGARYGYTF.

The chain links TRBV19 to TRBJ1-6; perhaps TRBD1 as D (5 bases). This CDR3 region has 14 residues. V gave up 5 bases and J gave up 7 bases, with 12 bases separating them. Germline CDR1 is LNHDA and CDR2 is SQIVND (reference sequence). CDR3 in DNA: TGTGCCAGTAGTCGACAGCTGAGAAATTCACCCCTCCACTTT. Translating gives CASSRQLRNSPLHF.

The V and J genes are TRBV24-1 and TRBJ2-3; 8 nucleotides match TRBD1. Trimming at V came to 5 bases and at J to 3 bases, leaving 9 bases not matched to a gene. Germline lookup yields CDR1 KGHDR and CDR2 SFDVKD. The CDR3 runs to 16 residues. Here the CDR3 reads CATSVNRGWGTDTQYF. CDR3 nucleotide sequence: TGTGCCACCAGTGTAAACAGGGGGTGGGGTACAGATACGCAGTATTTT.

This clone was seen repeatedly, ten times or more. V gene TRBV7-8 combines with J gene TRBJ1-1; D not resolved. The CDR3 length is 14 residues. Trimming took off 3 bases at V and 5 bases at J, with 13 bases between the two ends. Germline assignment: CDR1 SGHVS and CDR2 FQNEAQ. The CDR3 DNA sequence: TGTGCCAGCAGCTTCAGAATCCTCGGGACTGAAGCTTTCTTT. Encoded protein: CASSFRILGTEAFF.

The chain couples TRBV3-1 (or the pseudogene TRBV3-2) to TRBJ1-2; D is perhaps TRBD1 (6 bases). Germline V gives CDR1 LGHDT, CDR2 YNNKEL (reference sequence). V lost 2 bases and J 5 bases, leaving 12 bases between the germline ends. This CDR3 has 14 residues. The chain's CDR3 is CASSQSNRAYGYTF. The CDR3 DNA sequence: TGTGCCAGCAGCCAATCGAACAGGGCTTATGGCTACACCTTC.

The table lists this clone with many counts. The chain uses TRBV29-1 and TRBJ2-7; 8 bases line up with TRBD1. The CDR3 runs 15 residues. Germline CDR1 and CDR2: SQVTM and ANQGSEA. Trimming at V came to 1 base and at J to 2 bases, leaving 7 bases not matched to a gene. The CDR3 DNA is TGCAGCGTTGAAGGGACAGGGAAGGAGGCCTACGAGCAGTACTTC. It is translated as CSVEGTGKEAYEQYF.

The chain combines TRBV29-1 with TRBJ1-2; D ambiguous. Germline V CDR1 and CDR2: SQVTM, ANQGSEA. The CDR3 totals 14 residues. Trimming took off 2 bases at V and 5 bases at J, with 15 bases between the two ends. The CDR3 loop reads CSVENSRRGYGYTF. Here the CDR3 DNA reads TGCAGCGTTGAAAATAGTCGCCGGGGTTATGGCTACACCTTC.

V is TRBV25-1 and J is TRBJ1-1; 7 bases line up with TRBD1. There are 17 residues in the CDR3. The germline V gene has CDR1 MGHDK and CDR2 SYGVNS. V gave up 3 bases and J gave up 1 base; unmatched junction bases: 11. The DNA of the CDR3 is TGTGCCAGCAGTGATTCTACCTTCGACAGGGAGAACACTGAAGCTTTCTTT. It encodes CASSDSTFDRENTEAFF.

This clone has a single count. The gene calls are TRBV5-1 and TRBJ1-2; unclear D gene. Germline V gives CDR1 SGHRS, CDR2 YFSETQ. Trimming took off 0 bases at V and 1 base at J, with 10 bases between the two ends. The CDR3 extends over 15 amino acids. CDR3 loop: CASSLDPGLNYGYTF. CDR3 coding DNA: TGCGCCAGCAGCTTGGATCCAGGCCTTAACTATGGCTACACCTTC.

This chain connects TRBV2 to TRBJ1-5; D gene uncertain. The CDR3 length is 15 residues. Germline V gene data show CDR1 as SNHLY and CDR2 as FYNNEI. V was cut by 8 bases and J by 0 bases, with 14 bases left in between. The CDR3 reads CASRRYEGSNQPQHF. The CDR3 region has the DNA TGTGCCAGCCGACGCTATGAGGGTAGCAATCAGCCCCAGCATTTT.

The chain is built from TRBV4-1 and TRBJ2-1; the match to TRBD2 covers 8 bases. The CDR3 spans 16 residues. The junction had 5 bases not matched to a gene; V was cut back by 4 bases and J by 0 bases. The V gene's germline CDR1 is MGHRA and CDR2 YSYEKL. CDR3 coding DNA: TGCGCCAGCAGCCGGAGCGGGGGAGTCTCCTACAATGAGCAGTTCTTC. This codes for CASSRSGGVSYNEQFF.

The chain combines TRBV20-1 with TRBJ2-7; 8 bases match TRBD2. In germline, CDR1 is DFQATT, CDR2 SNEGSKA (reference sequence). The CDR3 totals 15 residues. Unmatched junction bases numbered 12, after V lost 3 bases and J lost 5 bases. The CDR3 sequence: CSASRGGRMGNEQYF. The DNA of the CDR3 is TGCAGTGCTAGTCGGGGGGGCAGAATGGGGAACGAGCAGTACTTC.

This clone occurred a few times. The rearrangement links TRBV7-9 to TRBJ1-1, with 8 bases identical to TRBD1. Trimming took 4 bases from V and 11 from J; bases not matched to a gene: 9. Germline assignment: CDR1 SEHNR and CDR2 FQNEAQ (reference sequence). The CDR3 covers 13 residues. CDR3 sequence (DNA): TGTGCCAGCAGCTCCGGACAGGGAAGAGGGGCTTTCTTT. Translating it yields CASSSGQGRGAFF.

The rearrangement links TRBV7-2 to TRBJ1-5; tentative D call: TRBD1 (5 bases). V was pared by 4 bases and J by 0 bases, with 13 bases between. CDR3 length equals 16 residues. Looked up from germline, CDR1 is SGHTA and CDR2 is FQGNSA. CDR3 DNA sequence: TGTGCCAGCAGCTACCGGGGGGAGAGTAGCAATCAGCCCCAGCATTTT. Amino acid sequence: CASSYRGESSNQPQHF.

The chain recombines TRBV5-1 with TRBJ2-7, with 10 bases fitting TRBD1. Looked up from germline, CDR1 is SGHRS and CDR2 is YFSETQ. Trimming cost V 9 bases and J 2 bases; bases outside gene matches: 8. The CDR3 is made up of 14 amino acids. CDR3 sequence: CATKPGQGPYEQYF. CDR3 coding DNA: TGCGCCACCAAGCCGGGACAGGGGCCCTACGAGCAGTACTTC. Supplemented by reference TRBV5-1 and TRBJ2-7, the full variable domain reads KAGVTQTPRYLIKTRGQQVTLSCSPISGHRSVSWYQQTPGQGLQFLFEYFSETQRNKGNFPGRFSGRQFSNSRSEMNVSTLELGDSALYLCATKPGQGPYEQYFGPGTRLTVT.

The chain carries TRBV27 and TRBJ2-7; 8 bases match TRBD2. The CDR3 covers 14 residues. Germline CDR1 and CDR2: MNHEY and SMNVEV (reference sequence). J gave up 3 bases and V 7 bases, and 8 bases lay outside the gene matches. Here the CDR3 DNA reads TGTGCCAGCACTACCATAGCGGGGCACTACGAGCAGTACTTC. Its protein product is CASTTIAGHYEQYF.

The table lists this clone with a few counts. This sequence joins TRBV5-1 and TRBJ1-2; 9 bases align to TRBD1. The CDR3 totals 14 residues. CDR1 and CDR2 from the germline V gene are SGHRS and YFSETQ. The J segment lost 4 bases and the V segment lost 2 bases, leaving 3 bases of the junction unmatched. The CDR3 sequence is CASSFTGGVYGYTF. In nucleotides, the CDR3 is TGCGCCAGCAGCTTCACAGGGGGCGTCTATGGCTACACCTTC. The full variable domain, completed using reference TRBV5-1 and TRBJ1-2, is KAGVTQTPRYLIKTRGQQVTLSCSPISGHRSVSWYQQTPGQGLQFLFEYFSETQRNKGNFPGRFSGRQFSNSRSEMNVSTLELGDSALYLCASSFTGGVYGYTFGSGTRLTVV.